This T cell receptor beta chain was found in a study of blood T cell repertoires in COVID-19. Per the original data handling: Using reference gene primer amplification, nucleated cell counts were estimated. TCRdb's copy holds only in-frame clones and misses some; the assay was immunoSEQ multiplex PCR. V and J calls and clone size are copied from that table; D and trimming were computed from the DNA. The table has around 120,000 clones, about 86% seen once; the top ten hold roughly 7.9%. J was trimmed by 2 bases and V by 5 bases; bases with no gene match: 8. The CDR3 totals 16 residues. Germline V gene lookup returns CDR1 SGHAT and CDR2 FQDESV (reference sequence).

The sequence was obtained from a man aged 70-80 years who had recovered from COVID-19. The sequenced material came from peripheral blood. The V call is TRBV11-1, the J call TRBJ2-3; 9 bases align to TRBD1. The CDR3 sequence: CASSTRQGEATDTQYF. CDR3 sequence (DNA): TGTGCCAGCAGCACGCGACAGGGGGAGGCCACAGATACGCAGTATTTT.